This TCR beta chain stems from a study of cytomegalovirus exposure and HLA in healthy donors. The study ran its PCR with 60 Vbeta and 13 Jbeta primers. Data came from immunoSEQ multiplex PCR; TCRdb stores just in-frame clones and leaves some out. Of more than 100,000 clones listed, 66% are singletons. Germline values: CDR1 LNHDA, CDR2 SQIVND (reference sequence). The V gene end was trimmed by 5 bases and the J gene end by 15 bases; junction bases not matched to a gene: 14. This CDR3 has 14 amino acids. What was sequenced was PBMCs. The clonotype comes from a man aged 18 to 29 in good health and CMV-seronegative. The V gene is TRBV19, the J gene TRBJ2-1; 9 bases are shared with TRBD2. CDR3 nucleotides: TGTGCCAGTAGTTTCCAGGGCCCGGGACTAGCTGCGTTCTTC. Translation: CASSFQGPGLAAFF.